The 10 T cell receptor beta chains reported below all come from one sample, sequenced in a study of T-cell reconstitution after alpha-beta-depleted transplantation in children. The library targeted TCRbeta and was prepared with unique molecular identifiers. MiXCR was run by TCRdb on the PCR reads, yielding one entry per CDR3 protein. The sample has about 230,000 distinct CDR3 sequences, around 12% seen once. This material consisted of PBMCs from the stem cell graft donor, taken from the stem cell graft. The receptors originated from a human donor who donated a stem cell graft to a child with acute lymphoblastic leukemia.

This clonotype was observed many times. The chain couples TRBV29-1 to TRBJ1-1; no clear D. Germline assignment: CDR1 SQVTM and CDR2 ANQGSEA. The CDR3 sequence is 15 residues long. The V end was cut by 4 bases, the J end by 2 bases, with 17 bases between. The CDR3 sequence: CSVGPQRMKNTEAFF. CDR3 in DNA: TGCAGCGTTGGCCCCCAGCGGATGAAAAACACTGAAGCTTTCTTT.

This clonotype showed up many times. The chain joins TRBV5-6 to TRBJ1-5; 7 nucleotides align to TRBD1. Germline V gene sequence: CDR1 SGHDT, CDR2 YYEEEE. The CDR3 runs to 14 residues. Trimming removed 4 bases from V and 1 base from J; junction bases left unmatched: 2. The CDR3 loop reads CASSVGQSNQPQHF. As DNA, the CDR3 is TGTGCCAGCAGCGTGGGACAGAGCAATCAGCCCCAGCATTTT. The whole variable domain, remainder taken from reference TRBV5-6 and TRBJ1-5, is DAGVTQSPTHLIKTRGQQVTLRCSPKSGHDTVSWYQQALGQGPQFIFQYYEEEERQRGNFPDRFSGHQFPNYSSELNVNALLLGDSALYLCASSVGQSNQPQHFGDGTRLSIL.

This clonotype was observed at least ten times. This sequence joins TRBV20-1 and TRBJ2-1, with 8 bases aligning to TRBD2. The J segment lost 10 bases and the V segment lost 0 bases, leaving 8 bases of the junction unmatched. CDR1 and CDR2 from the germline V gene are DFQATT and SNEGSKA (reference sequence). This CDR3 comprises 14 residues. CDR3: CSARDPQREREQFF. In DNA form, the CDR3 reads TGCAGTGCTAGAGATCCCCAGCGGGAGAGAGAGCAGTTCTTC.

Many counts were recorded for this clonotype. The rearrangement uses TRBV5-1 and TRBJ2-5; 7 bases match TRBD2. J gave up 2 bases and V 2 bases, and 9 bases lay outside the gene matches. Germline V gives CDR1 SGHRS, CDR2 YFSETQ. CDR3 length: 16 amino acids. CDR3 sequence (DNA): TGCGCCAGCAGCTTCGGCGGGAGCCTGCGACAAGAGACCCAGTACTTC. Amino acids: CASSFGGSLRQETQYF.

This clonotype came up a few times. V is TRBV5-1 and J is TRBJ2-2, with D perhaps being TRBD1 or TRBD2 (5 bases each). This CDR3 has 16 residues. The V gene lost 3 bases and the J gene lost 2 bases, with 14 bases spanning the gap. Per the germline V gene, CDR1 is SGHRS and CDR2 is YFSETQ. The CDR3 loop reads CASSSRTGGNTGELFF. DNA for the CDR3: TGCGCCAGCAGCTCCCGGACTGGGGGTAACACCGGGGAGCTGTTTTTT. Looking up the rest from reference TRBV5-1 and TRBJ2-2 gives the full variable domain: KAGVTQTPRYLIKTRGQQVTLSCSPISGHRSVSWYQQTPGQGLQFLFEYFSETQRNKGNFPGRFSGRQFSNSRSEMNVSTLELGDSALYLCASSSRTGGNTGELFFGEGSRLTVL.

This clonotype was recorded at least ten times. The gene calls are TRBV27 and TRBJ2-1; TRBD1 agrees at 9 bases. The CDR3 has 16 residues. Germline CDR1 is MNHEY and CDR2 is SMNVEV (reference sequence). The junction had 14 bases not matched to a gene; V was cut back by 6 bases and J by 8 bases. CDR3 loop: CASSWDRVQARDEQFF. CDR3 DNA: TGTGCCAGCAGCTGGGACAGGGTACAAGCTAGGGATGAGCAGTTCTTC.

This clonotype was recorded at least ten times. This rearrangement joins TRBV13 to TRBJ2-2, with TRBD1 matching 8 bases. The germline gives CDR1 PRHDT, CDR2 FYEKMQ (reference sequence). The CDR3 length is 16 residues. V shed 4 bases, J shed 4 bases, and the junction held 8 bases outside the gene matches. CDR3 DNA: TGTGCCAGCAGCTCCGGACAGGGTTGGATCACCGGGGAGCTGTTTTTT. It translates to CASSSGQGWITGELFF.

This clonotype showed up many times. This chain joins TRBV20-1 and TRBJ1-5, with D possibly TRBD1 on 5 matching bases. Germline V gives CDR1 DFQATT, CDR2 SNEGSKA (reference sequence). Trimming stripped 0 bases from V and 11 bases from J, with 11 bases between. This CDR3 spans 12 amino acids. The CDR3 region is CSAREGPFTQHF. CDR3 DNA sequence: TGCAGTGCTAGAGAGGGACCTTTTACCCAGCATTTT.

This clonotype was seen ten or more times. Here the CDR3 reads CATSDLSGDTQYF. In nucleotides, the CDR3 is TGTGCCACCAGTGATTTGTCCGGGGATACGCAGTATTTT. The genes are TRBV24-1 and TRBJ2-3; unclear D gene. Trimming took 0 bases from V and 6 from J, leaving 6 bases between them. CDR3 size: 13 residues. Germline V gene lookup returns CDR1 KGHDR and CDR2 SFDVKD.

The chain has TRBV4-3 and TRBJ2-5; the match to TRBD1 covers 8 bases. Per the germline V gene, CDR1 is LGHNA and CDR2 is YSLEER. The CDR3 extends over 15 amino acids. Unmatched junction bases numbered 7, after V lost 3 bases and J lost 4 bases. This CDR3 reads CASSHGQGVRETQYF. The CDR3 nucleotides are TGCGCCAGCAGCCATGGACAGGGAGTGCGAGAGACCCAGTACTTC.